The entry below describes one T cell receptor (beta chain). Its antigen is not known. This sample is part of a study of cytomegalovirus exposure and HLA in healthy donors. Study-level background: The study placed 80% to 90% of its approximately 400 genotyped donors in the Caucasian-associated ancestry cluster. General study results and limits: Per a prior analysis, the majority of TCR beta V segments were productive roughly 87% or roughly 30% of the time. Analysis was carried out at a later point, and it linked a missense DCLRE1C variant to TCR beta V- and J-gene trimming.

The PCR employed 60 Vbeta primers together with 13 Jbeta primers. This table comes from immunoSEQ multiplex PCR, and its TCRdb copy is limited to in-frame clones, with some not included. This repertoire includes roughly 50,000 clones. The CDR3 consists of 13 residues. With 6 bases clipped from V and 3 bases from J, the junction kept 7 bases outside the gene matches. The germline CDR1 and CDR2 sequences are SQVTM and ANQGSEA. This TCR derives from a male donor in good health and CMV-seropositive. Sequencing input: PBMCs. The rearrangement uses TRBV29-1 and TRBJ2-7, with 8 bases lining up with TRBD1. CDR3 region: CSVMTGEDYEQYF. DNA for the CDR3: TGCAGCGTGATGACAGGGGAGGACTACGAGCAGTACTTC.